The next 20 T cell receptor beta chains were all read from a single sample in a study of identical twins (dated by TCRdb to about 2016). The method was 5' RACE. The sample was run on an Illumina HiSeq 2000. The public reads were reprocessed in TCRdb via fastp at Q25 and MiXCR, keeping in-frame beta chains. Entries are consolidated by CDR3 protein sequence, retaining the most common genes and DNA. The sample table contains about 890,000 distinct CDR3 sequences; only one count was recorded for 9% to 15% of them. In total, the top ten clones hold about 1.6% of the sample. These data also featured in a second study, about yellow fever vaccine responses in identical twins.

Sequenced input: PBMCs. The receptors shown here come from a woman aged 18-29 years in good health.

V is TRBV15 and J is TRBJ2-3; D gene ambiguous. Trimming took off 1 base at V and 4 bases at J, with 6 bases between the two ends. The CDR3 consists of 13 residues. CDR1 is LNHNV, CDR2 YYDKDF, per germline (reference sequence). The CDR3 is CATSRGVSDTQYF. The CDR3 bases are TGTGCCACCAGCAGAGGGGTCTCAGATACGCAGTATTTT.

This clonotype showed up just a few times. The chain combines TRBV12-3 or TRBV12-4 with TRBJ2-5, with D perhaps matching TRBD1 (6 bases). The CDR3 consists of 16 residues. The V gene lost 1 base and the J gene lost 0 bases, with 12 bases spanning the gap. As DNA, the CDR3 is TGTGCCAGCAGTTTAGAGGGTGGGGGCCACCAAGAGACCCAGTACTTC. Translated: CASSLEGGGHQETQYF.

This clonotype was seen repeatedly, ten times or more. The V call is TRBV25-1, the J call TRBJ1-5; tentatively, D is TRBD1 (6 bases). The CDR3 is 15 residues long. The V end lost 4 bases, the J end lost 0 bases, and 10 bases lay between the germline ends. From germline, CDR1 is MGHDK and CDR2 SYGVNS. CDR3 DNA: TGTGCCAGCAGTGTAAGGGGGAATAGCAATCAGCCCCAGCATTTT. Translating it yields CASSVRGNSNQPQHF.

This clonotype has at least ten counts. This chain uses TRBV12-3 or TRBV12-4 with TRBJ1-6; D gene uncertain. V lost 6 bases and J 8 bases, leaving 14 bases between the germline ends. The CDR3 length is 14 residues. CDR3 loop: CASSIGLVDSPLHF. The CDR3 DNA reads TGTGCCAGCAGCATTGGGCTCGTGGATTCACCCCTCCACTTT.

To note about this clonotype: The junction departs from the called germline gene at one end, perhaps through a read error. This sequence joins TRBV7-9 and TRBJ2-3; TRBD2 matches 7 bases. CDR3 length equals 15 residues. CDR1 SEHNR and CDR2 FQNEAQ come from the germline V gene (reference sequence). The CDR3 protein is CASSLRGSGTDTQYF. The CDR3, as DNA: TGCGCCAGCAGCTTAAGGGGTAGCGGGACAGATACGCAGTATTTT.

V usage is TRBV7-3 and J usage is TRBJ2-3, with D possibly TRBD1 on 5 matching bases. The CDR3 consists of 17 residues. V was cut by 0 bases and J by 2 bases, with 15 bases left in between. Per the germline V gene, CDR1 is SGHTA and CDR2 is FQGTGA. CDR3 sequence reads: CASSLTAWGRATDTQYF. CDR3 DNA: TGTGCCAGCAGCTTAACGGCGTGGGGCAGGGCCACAGATACGCAGTATTTT.

In this sample, this clonotype turned up many times. This chain uses TRBV6-6 with TRBJ1-5; D perhaps matches TRBD1 (5 bases). Trimming removed 2 bases from V and 6 bases from J, with 8 bases in between. This CDR3 region has 13 residues. Germline assignment: CDR1 MNHNY and CDR2 SVGAGI (reference sequence). The CDR3 here is CASSYGGGQPQHF. The CDR3 nucleotides are TGTGCCAGCAGTTACGGGGGAGGTCAGCCCCAGCATTTT.

This chain uses TRBV6-1 with TRBJ2-5; D may match TRBD1 or TRBD2 (5 bases each). Germline CDR1 is MNHNS and CDR2 is SASEGT. The CDR3 is made up of 17 amino acids. The V end was cut by 5 bases, the J end by 1 base, with 20 bases between. CDR3 bases: TGTGCCAGCAGTAGCCTCCCTACCGGGACGGCCCAAGAGACCCAGTACTTC. Translation gives CASSSLPTGTAQETQYF.

This clonotype was seen a few times. This rearrangement joins TRBV29-1 to TRBJ2-3, with D tentatively TRBD1 (7 bases). This CDR3 has 19 amino acids. V was trimmed by 4 bases and J by 0 bases, leaving 26 bases between them. In germline, CDR1 is SQVTM, CDR2 ANQGSEA. CDR3 residues: CSVVRLLSAAGGSTDTQYF. The CDR3 DNA reads as TGCAGCGTTGTGCGACTCTTATCAGCGGCAGGGGGGAGCACAGATACGCAGTATTTT.

Here the CDR3 DNA reads TGTGCCAGCAGTTTGGGCAGGGTCAGGAATGAGCAGTTCTTC. Amino acid sequence: CASSLGRVRNEQFF. The V gene is TRBV12-3 or TRBV12-4, the J gene TRBJ2-1; D possibly corresponds to TRBD1 (5 bases). V was trimmed by 3 bases and J by 7 bases, leaving 13 bases between them. This CDR3 has 14 residues.

V is TRBV6-1 and J is TRBJ2-5; D gene ambiguous. The CDR3 is 13 residues long. Germline-derived CDR1 and CDR2 are MNHNS and SASEGT. V was clipped by 3 bases and J by 0 bases, with 5 bases between them. The CDR3 bases are TGTGCCAGCAGTGACGGCTACCAAGAGACCCAGTACTTC. Protein product: CASSDGYQETQYF.

V is TRBV6-1 and J is TRBJ2-1; D unclear. CDR3 length equals 16 residues. Trimming stripped 2 bases from V and 6 bases from J, with 17 bases between. CDR1 is MNHNS, CDR2 SASEGT, per germline. The CDR3 DNA is TGTGCCAGCAGTGAATTCAAGGGCCCCTCGGTCAATGAGCAGTTCTTC. It specifies CASSEFKGPSVNEQFF.

The chain couples TRBV24-1 to TRBJ2-1, with unresolved D. This CDR3 contains 17 residues. V was pared by 3 bases and J by 0 bases, with 14 bases between. The germline gives CDR1 KGHDR, CDR2 SFDVKD. CDR3 DNA: TGTGCCACCAGTGATAAGTTCGGGCTAAGCTCCTACAATGAGCAGTTCTTC. It codes for CATSDKFGLSSYNEQFF.

This clonotype was recorded a few times. V usage is TRBV11-2 and J usage is TRBJ2-5, with D hard to call. The germline CDR1 and CDR2 sequences are SGHAT and FQNNGV. Between the trimmed V and J ends, which lost 3 bases and 0 bases, there was a span of 8 bases. This CDR3 contains 14 residues. DNA of the CDR3: TGTGCCAGCAGCTTCCTGGGAAACCAAGAGACCCAGTACTTC. Translation: CASSFLGNQETQYF.

V is TRBV10-3 and J is TRBJ1-6, with a possible D match to TRBD1 (5 bases). The CDR3 spans 12 residues. The V gene lost 8 bases and the J gene lost 6 bases, with 8 bases spanning the gap. The germline CDR1 and CDR2 sequences are ENHRY and SYGVKD. The CDR3 region is CAIRDGNSPLHF. The DNA for the CDR3 is TGTGCCATCCGGGACGGTAATTCACCCCTCCACTTT.

As regards this clonotype: The junction shows a germline mismatch at one end, possibly a read error. The rearrangement uses TRBV20-1 and TRBJ2-2, with a tentative D call TRBD1 (6 bases). The CDR3 runs 14 residues. The germline V gene has CDR1 DFQATT and CDR2 SNEGSKA (reference sequence). Written as DNA, the CDR3 is TGCAGCGCTAAAGGGGGTGGAAACACCGGGGAGCTGTTTTTT. Translating it yields CSAKGGGNTGELFF.

Worth noting for this clonotype: The junction and the germline gene differ at one end; a read error may be behind it. The CDR3 loop is CASTREGQLNSEAFF. Written as DNA, the CDR3 is TGCGCCAGTACCCGGGAGGGACAGTTGAACTCTGAAGCTTTCTTT. V is TRBV5-1 and J is TRBJ1-1; TRBD1 agrees at 7 bases. Germline CDR1 is SGHRS and CDR2 is YFSETQ. This CDR3 spans 15 amino acids.

The table lists this clonotype with a few counts. This sequence joins TRBV20-1 and TRBJ2-7, with 9 positions matching TRBD2. The CDR3 totals 13 residues. Germline V lookup: CDR1 DFQATT, CDR2 SNEGSKA (reference sequence). Losses at the gene ends were 2 bases for V and 7 bases for J; bases not matched to a gene: 6. CDR3 sequence reads: CSARLAGVREQYV. The DNA of the CDR3 is TGCAGTGCTAGATTAGCGGGGGTACGGGAGCAGTACGTC.

On this clonotype: This clone may be a read error of a much larger clone one base away. V usage is TRBV20-1 and J usage is TRBJ2-7; 7 positions agree with TRBD2. The CDR3 is 14 residues long. Germline lookup yields CDR1 DFQATT and CDR2 SNEGSKA (reference sequence). The CDR3 coding sequence is TGCAGTGCTAGAGATTTCCGGCGGGACTACGAGCAGCACTTC. As protein: CSARDFRRDYEQHF.

The sample holds a few counts of this clonotype. V and J are TRBV10-3 and TRBJ2-2; perhaps D is TRBD1 or TRBD2 (5 bases each). CDR3 length: 17 residues. V shed 4 bases and J shed 0 bases, with 15 bases lying between them. CDR1 is ENHRY and CDR2 is SYGVKD in the germline V gene. CDR3 coding DNA: TGTGCCATCAGTGGCTTCGGGGCGCAGCCGAACACCGGGGAGCTGTTTTTT. Translated: CAISGFGAQPNTGELFF.